This record concerns one T cell receptor beta chain sequence. These data belong to a study of shared T cell receptors in the human thymus. V gave up 4 bases and J gave up 5 bases; unmatched junction bases: 15. The CDR3 length is 17 residues. CDR1 and CDR2 from the germline V gene are SGDLS and YYNGEE. Data came from immunoSEQ multiplex PCR; TCRdb stores just in-frame clones and leaves some out. The profile shows hundreds of thousands of clones, around 78% of them singletons. In addition, the sample was reused for a study of human thymus T cells. That study adds: During corrective heart surgery, resections were taken, and the thymus tissue came from them.

The gene calls are TRBV9 and TRBJ2-3; 8 bases agree with TRBD2. The TCR was taken from a boy under two years old with a congenital heart defect. Material: thymocytes. The CDR3 region is CASSRREAGDVVDTQYF. The CDR3 coding sequence is TGTGCCAGCAGCCGACGTGAAGCGGGAGACGTGGTAGATACGCAGTATTTT.